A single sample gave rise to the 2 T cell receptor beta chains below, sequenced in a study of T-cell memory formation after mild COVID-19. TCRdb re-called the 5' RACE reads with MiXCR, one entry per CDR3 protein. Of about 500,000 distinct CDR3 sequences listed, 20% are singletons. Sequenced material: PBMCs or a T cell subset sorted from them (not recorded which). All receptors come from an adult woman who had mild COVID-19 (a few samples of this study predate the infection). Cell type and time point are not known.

The CDR3 spells CASSNYRGIIYEQYF. The CDR3 DNA reads as TGTGCCAGCAGTAATTACAGGGGGATTATTTACGAGCAGTACTTC. This chain joins TRBV12-3 or TRBV12-4 and TRBJ2-7; 8 bases map to TRBD1. The CDR3 has 15 residues. V shed 5 bases and J 4 bases; nucleotides not matched to a gene: 10.

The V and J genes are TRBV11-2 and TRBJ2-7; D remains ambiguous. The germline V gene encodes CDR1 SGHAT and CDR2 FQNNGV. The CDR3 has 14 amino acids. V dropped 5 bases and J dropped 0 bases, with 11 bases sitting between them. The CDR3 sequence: CASSVGASSYEQYF. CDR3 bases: TGTGCCAGCAGCGTAGGAGCAAGCTCCTACGAGCAGTACTTC.